This T cell receptor beta chain was documented in a study of spatial heterogeneity in lung cancer. Study-level results: The number of expanded tumor alpha and beta chains correlated with mutation number.

Regarding this clonotype: Its antigen is unidentified.

Described time point: sample taken at primary tumor resection. TCRdb independently ran MiXCR on the 5' RACE reads; one entry per CDR3 protein. This sample has more than 3,500 distinct CDR3 sequences; about 32% occur once, and the top ten carry under 30%. The sequence was obtained from a male donor with early-stage non-small cell lung cancer. Source: lung tumor tissue, taken at surgery.

The CDR3 reads CASSGLAGALETQYF. CDR3 nucleotides: TGTGCCAGCAGTGGACTAGCGGGGGCCCTTGAGACCCAGTACTTC. This rearrangement joins TRBV6-6 to TRBJ2-5, with 13 bases identical to TRBD2. The CDR3 is made up of 15 amino acids. The V gene end was trimmed by 5 bases and the J gene end by 5 bases; junction bases not matched to a gene: 5. The V gene's germline CDR1 is MNHNY and CDR2 SVGAGI (reference sequence).